This TCR beta chain was recorded in a study of shared T cell receptors in the human thymus. TCRdb's copy holds only in-frame clones and misses some; the assay was immunoSEQ multiplex PCR. The repertoire consists of hundreds of thousands of clones, with around 87% occurring once and the leading ten covering just under 0.0095%. Germline assignment: CDR1 SGHRS and CDR2 YFSETQ. The V gene end was trimmed by 0 bases and the J gene end by 2 bases; junction bases not matched to a gene: 4. The CDR3 runs to 16 residues. These same records also appear under a second study, on human thymus T cells. This second report adds: Highly overlapping thymic repertoires among unrelated individuals were reported in related research.

The sample was thymocytes. The clonotype originates from a boy less than two years old with a congenital heart defect. The V gene is TRBV5-1, the J gene TRBJ1-5; TRBD1 aligns across 8 bases. CDR3 residues: CASSLDGTGRNQPQHF. In nucleotides, the CDR3 is TGCGCCAGCAGCTTGGATGGGACAGGCCGCAATCAGCCCCAGCATTTT.